This TCR beta chain was captured in a study of cytomegalovirus exposure and HLA in healthy donors. Study findings and constraints: At a 0.05 false discovery rate, a later analysis found approximately 15,000 TCR beta sequences to be associated with HLA alleles.

CDR3 length: 15 amino acids. Looked up from germline, CDR1 is LGHNA and CDR2 is YNFKEQ. The ends were cut back, 3 bases at V and 4 bases at J, with 13 bases in the middle. There are a few counts of this clone. The antigen is unknown. In the PCR, 60 Vbeta and 13 Jbeta primers were used. Profiling relied on immunoSEQ multiplex PCR, and the TCRdb table lists in-frame clones only, not all of them. This sample has around 130,000 clones, with 75% to 90% found just once. V usage is TRBV4-2 and J usage is TRBJ1-5; the D is unclear. The sample was PBMCs. The TCR was taken from a woman aged 40 to 50 in good health and CMV-seropositive. The CDR3 spells CASSQAAKQNQPQHF. DNA of the CDR3: TGTGCCAGCAGCCAGGCCGCAAAACAAAATCAGCCCCAGCATTTT.